These 14 T cell receptor beta chains were all obtained from the same sample, sequenced in a study of cytomegalovirus exposure and HLA in healthy donors. This PCR relied on a set of 60 Vbeta primers and 13 Jbeta primers. Repertoires were generated with immunoSEQ multiplex PCR, while TCRdb's copy carries only in-frame clones and drops some. The profile shows 160,000 or so clones, around 77% of them singletons. Sequencing was performed on PBMCs. All receptors derive from a man between 60 and 75 years old in good health and CMV-seronegative.

This chain links TRBV9 with TRBJ2-3, with TRBD2 matching 12 bases. This CDR3 spans 17 amino acids. Germline V lookup: CDR1 SGDLS, CDR2 YYNGEE. V shed 1 base and J 3 bases; nucleotides not matched to a gene: 6. As DNA, the CDR3 is TGTGCCAGCAGCGTATCGACTAGCGGGAGTCGGACAGATACGCAGTATTTT. It translates to CASSVSTSGSRTDTQYF.

Worth noting for this clone: Compared with germline, one end of the junction differs, possibly owing to a read error. The chain couples TRBV4-1 to TRBJ1-2; no reliable D call. Germline V gives CDR1 MGHRA, CDR2 YSYEKL. CDR3 length: 14 residues. CDR3: CASSLSGGDYGYPF. The CDR3 DNA is TGCGCCAGCAGCCTAAGTGGTGGTGACTATGGCTACCCCTTC.

The chain is built from TRBV6-6 and TRBJ2-2; 8 positions agree with TRBD2. The CDR3 sequence is 16 residues long. After removal of 2 bases from V and 3 bases from J, the junction contained 5 bases not matched to a gene. The germline CDR1 and CDR2 sequences are MNHNY and SVGAGI (reference sequence). The CDR3 protein is CASSYVASGYTGELFF. In DNA form, the CDR3 reads TGTGCCAGCAGTTACGTTGCTAGCGGGTACACCGGGGAGCTGTTTTTT.

This clone showed up just once. The V and J genes are TRBV6-5 and TRBJ1-1; D is ambiguous. Germline V gene lookup returns CDR1 MNHEY and CDR2 SVGAGI. The CDR3 is made up of 15 amino acids. The V and J ends lost 6 bases and 2 bases respectively, with 16 bases between them. This CDR3 reads CASRTTTLLNTEAFF. CDR3 in DNA: TGTGCCAGCAGGACTACCACACTCCTCAACACTGAAGCTTTCTTT.

About this clone itself: Sequence at one end of the junction differs from germline and may be a read error. The J gene is TRBJ1-2, the V gene TRBV29-1, with D perhaps TRBD1 (6 bases). Germline V gene lookup returns CDR1 SQVTM and CDR2 ANQGSEA. The CDR3 consists of 11 residues. The CDR3 DNA reads as TGCAGCGCAAGGACAGAGGATGGCTACCCCTTC. Protein: CSARTEDGYPF.

J is TRBJ1-4 and V is TRBV30; 8 bases align to TRBD1. The CDR3 sequence is 13 residues long. Trimming at V came to 3 bases and at J to 8 bases, leaving 5 bases not matched to a gene. Per germline, CDR1 GTSNPN and CDR2 SVGIG (reference sequence). The CDR3 spells CAWRGRGQEKLFF. Here the CDR3 DNA reads TGTGCCTGGAGGGGCAGGGGGCAAGAAAAACTGTTTTTT.

The rearrangement uses TRBV5-1 and TRBJ1-2; perhaps TRBD1 as D (6 bases). The germline gives CDR1 SGHRS, CDR2 YFSETQ. V was pared by 4 bases and J by 4 bases, with 14 bases between. There are 14 residues in the CDR3. CDR3 nucleotides: TGCGCCAGCAGCGCTACCGGGACAACCTATGGCTACACCTTC. Its translation is CASSATGTTYGYTF.

On this clone itself: One end of the junction varies from germline; a read error may be responsible. The CDR3: CAGRYGHEQYF. The CDR3 DNA follows: TGTGCGGGCCGTTACGGTCACGAGCAGTACTTC. J is TRBJ2-7 and V is TRBV29-1, with D possibly matching TRBD2 (5 bases). Germline loops: CDR1 SQVTM, CDR2 ANQGSEA. The CDR3 has 11 amino acids.

The gene calls are TRBV5-1 and TRBJ2-3, with TRBD1 as a possible D gene (6 bases). Germline lookup yields CDR1 SGHRS and CDR2 YFSETQ. The CDR3 totals 16 residues. The ends were cut back, 4 bases at V and 0 bases at J, with 15 bases in the middle. The CDR3 sequence: CASSPAWTASTDTQYF. The CDR3 DNA reads as TGCGCCAGCAGCCCCGCATGGACAGCTAGCACAGATACGCAGTATTTT.

This chain joins TRBV6-6 and TRBJ1-4; weak D call: TRBD1 (5 bases). The germline gives CDR1 MNHNY, CDR2 SVGAGI (reference sequence). V lost 2 bases to trimming and J lost 6 bases, with 13 bases between them. The CDR3 runs 15 residues. The CDR3: CASSYRGGEHEKLFF. DNA for the CDR3: TGTGCCAGCAGTTACCGTGGAGGGGAGCATGAAAAACTGTTTTTT.

The V and J genes are TRBV19 and TRBJ1-5; the match to TRBD1 covers 7 bases. V trimming: 5 bases; J trimming: 6 bases; junction bases outside the gene matches: 10. This CDR3 region has 15 residues. CDR1 and CDR2 from the germline V gene are LNHDA and SQIVND (reference sequence). The CDR3 DNA reads TGTGCCAGTAGTCTTCACAGGGGATCCAGTCAGCCCCAGCATTTT. Amino acids: CASSLHRGSSQPQHF.

The chain recombines TRBV27 with TRBJ1-2; D is possibly TRBD1 (6 bases). Trimming cost V 4 bases and J 2 bases, with 11 bases left between them. This CDR3 contains 14 residues. CDR1 and CDR2 from the germline V gene are MNHEY and SMNVEV (reference sequence). The CDR3 reads CASSSPGHNYGYTF. CDR3 DNA sequence: TGTGCCAGCAGTTCGCCGGGACACAACTATGGCTACACCTTC.

This clone was counted once. The chain uses TRBV4-1 and TRBJ1-5; 7 nucleotides match TRBD1. This CDR3 comprises 15 residues. V gave up 4 bases and J gave up 5 bases; unmatched junction bases: 8. Germline lookup yields CDR1 MGHRA and CDR2 YSYEKL. Written as DNA, the CDR3 is TGCGCCAGCAGCCGAGAACAGGGGCAGCATCAGCCCCAGCATTTT. Translation gives CASSREQGQHQPQHF.

The rearrangement joins TRBV5-1 to TRBJ2-5; 9 bases fit TRBD2. CDR1 is SGHRS, CDR2 YFSETQ, per germline. This CDR3 comprises 14 residues. With V trimmed by 5 bases and J by 3 bases, 5 bases remained unmatched. The CDR3 nucleotides are TGCGCCAGCAGGGCGGGGGGGCCGAAAGAGACCCAGTACTTC. Translating gives CASRAGGPKETQYF. The variable domain in full, completed from reference TRBV5-1 and TRBJ2-5, reads KAGVTQTPRYLIKTRGQQVTLSCSPISGHRSVSWYQQTPGQGLQFLFEYFSETQRNKGNFPGRFSGRQFSNSRSEMNVSTLELGDSALYLCASRAGGPKETQYFGPGTRLLVL.